The text below deals with one T cell receptor beta chain. Its cognate antigen is unknown. The data stem from a study of TIL therapy for anti-PD-1-resistant metastatic lung cancer. Whole-study findings and limits: Compared with baseline intratumoral T cells, expanded TIL cultures were more clonal and less diverse (6% vs 31%).

The time point: pre-treatment sample, taken before nivolumab and TIL therapy. The tumor samples were excised metastases, mostly pleural nodules or supraclavicular lymph nodes. This was the immunoSEQ v3 assay. Clones were sequenced by immunoSEQ multiplex PCR, and TCRdb holds only the in-frame ones, with some missing. Of 95,000 or so clones in the sample, about three fifths were seen once. Trimming removed 0 bases at V and 0 bases at J, with 10 bases between. The CDR3 is 16 amino acids. Germline V CDR1 and CDR2: SGHRS, YFSETQ. V gene TRBV5-1 combines with J gene TRBJ1-3; D perhaps matches TRBD1 (6 bases). The sample in question was tumor tissue, obtained at baseline. The receptor's source is a person aged 25 to 80 with non-small cell lung cancer. The CDR3 DNA reads as TGCGCCAGCAGCTTGGGGGACACCCTCTCTGGAAACACCATATATTTT. Translating it yields CASSLGDTLSGNTIYF. The entire variable domain, with the rest obtained from reference TRBV5-1 and TRBJ1-3, is as follows: KAGVTQTPRYLIKTRGQQVTLSCSPISGHRSVSWYQQTPGQGLQFLFEYFSETQRNKGNFPGRFSGRQFSNSRSEMNVSTLELGDSALYLCASSLGDTLSGNTIYFGEGSWLTVV.